This T cell receptor (beta chain) is from a study of regulatory dendritic cells for organ transplantation. As for the study in general: Regulatory dendritic cells were monocyte-derived, receiving vitamin D3 on days 0 and 4 and IL-10 on day 4. LPS was added to dendritic cell cultures on day 6. Findings of the study overall: Regulatory dendritic cells appeared to expand memory CD8+ clones less than mature ones. The authors noted considerable between-person heterogeneity in alloreactive memory CD8+ cells.

About this clone: Its specificity is not known.

Clones were read by immunoSEQ multiplex PCR, and TCRdb kept only the in-frame ones, dropping some. The sample shows some 9,300 clones, roughly 65% of them seen only once. CFSE-labeled sorted T cells met regulatory or mature dendritic cells for more than four days. Sequencing was carried out using naive CD4+ T cells from blood cultured with dendritic cells. As to subset: CD45RA+ naive T cells. The origin of this receptor is a human donor in good health.

CDR3 residues: CASSFGSSGGQETQYF. As DNA, the CDR3 is TGCGCCAGCAGCTTTGGGTCTAGCGGGGGGCAAGAGACCCAGTACTTC. V usage is TRBV5-1 and J usage is TRBJ2-5, with 11 bases aligning to TRBD2. The germline V gene has CDR1 SGHRS and CDR2 YFSETQ. This CDR3 is 16 amino acids long. J gave up 2 bases and V 2 bases, and 5 bases lay outside the gene matches.